This T cell receptor beta chain was captured in a study of blood T cell repertoires in COVID-19. The CDR3 covers 17 residues. Germline V gene sequence: CDR1 SGHVS, CDR2 FQNEAQ. V shed 1 base and J shed 3 bases, with 18 bases lying between them. Assay: immunoSEQ multiplex PCR; the TCRdb copy retains only in-frame clones and omits some. This table holds roughly 52,000 clones, approximately 90% found once. This sequence was found in a woman at least 80 years old with acute or convalescent COVID-19. The rearrangement links TRBV7-8 to TRBJ1-1, with D hard to call. The sample comprised peripheral blood. For the CDR3, the DNA is TGTGCCAGCAGCTTAGATTACGGGGAGAGTAGATACACTGAAGCTTTCTTT. As protein: CASSLDYGESRYTEAFF. Variable domain in full (rest from reference TRBV7-8 and TRBJ1-1): GAGVSQSPRYKVAKRGQDVALRCDPISGHVSLFWYQQALGQGPEFLTYFQNEAQLDKSGLPSDRFFAERPEGSVSTLKIQRTQQEDSAVYLCASSLDYGESRYTEAFFGQGTRLTVV.